The rows below give T cell receptor beta chains drawn from one sample of a study of chronic HIV infection and antiretroviral therapy. From the 5' RACE reads, TCRdb called clonotypes with MiXCR, one entry per CDR3 protein. This sample yields roughly 48,000 distinct CDR3 sequences, of which 19% are seen a single time; approximately 3% belongs to the top ten. Source material: peripheral blood. The source is an adult who had HIV and had not received antiretroviral therapy, or was an uninfected healthy control (not recorded which). Both conserved end residues are part of each CDR3.

V,CDR3
TRBV11-2,CASSLVRGQGNEQYF
TRBV14,CASSQWGEGNTIYF
TRBV28,CASSLVDSYGYTF
TRBV10-2,CATLPGIGQPQHF
TRBV28,CASSFAQFNQPQHF
TRBV25-1,CASSRTGHEQYF
TRBV10-3,CAISQGGNEQYF
TRBV5-4,CASSPRTSNSYEQYF
TRBV3-1,CASSQRQGGDYGYTF
TRBV2,CASSEIGLNEQFF
TRBV10-2,CASSGGYSPLHF
TRBV7-2,CASSSLRLAGGGYEQYF
TRBV2,CASRTPAGRPSSYNEQFF
TRBV6-2/TRBV6-3,CASSYSNSPLHF
TRBV5-1,CASSPRQIVTDTQYF
TRBV25-1,CASSEGQPPYGYTF
TRBV28,CASRAQGAEQFF
TRBV18,CASSPGRTTRSQPQHF
TRBV28,CASGLPTGTNNEQFF
TRBV20-1,CSALKDTQYF
TRBV2,CASATDSGNQPQHF
TRBV7-2,CASSLRTGTPVKLFF
TRBV28,CASRNTDRGQFF
TRBV2,CASRPRQGNTEAFF
TRBV6-6,CASSYVARGYQPQHF
TRBV2,CASRLAGVMETQYF
TRBV29-1,CSVRKTGSGNTIYF
TRBV28,CASSFLLAGGSYEQYF
TRBV28,CASSSAGAAKNIQYF
TRBV6-6,CASNDMGQTTNYGYTF
TRBV28,CASSPRGWGRYNEQFF
TRBV28,CASSLWSGEHGNTIYF
TRBV29-1,CTGGEQFF
TRBV12-3/TRBV12-4,CASSFSQNTEAFF
TRBV20-1,CSARDRTWEREAFF
TRBV11-2,CASRSKQGANTDTQYF
TRBV20-1,CSAPRDGSEKLFF
TRBV4-1,CASSRSPGTDNYGYTF
TRBV28,CASSFDMGTGELFF
TRBV18,CASSPGPAGGYTF
TRBV9,CASSVDRNGYTF
TRBV28,CASWGETQYF
TRBV4-1,CASSHLPGQGVYQPQHF
TRBV28,CASSSREPSYGYTF
TRBV7-3,CASSGAREGSPLHF
TRBV7-7,CASSTGGETQYF
TRBV6-6,CASSPNLQGSSYEQYF
TRBV2,CASSGTGGIAEAFF
TRBV9,CASSVATTGGAKTQYF
TRBV5-4,CASSLALREGQNTQYF
TRBV7-9,CASSPVRGQGAWNTEAFF